What follows are 22 T cell receptor beta chains derived from one specimen sequenced in a study of identical twins. One entry per CDR3 protein, called by TCRdb with MiXCR from the 5' RACE reads. This table holds 240,000 or so distinct CDR3 sequences, about 13% found once. These data also featured in a second study, about yellow fever vaccine responses in identical twins.

The specimen was memory (CD45RO+) T cells sorted from blood. The receptors derive from a woman aged 18-35 years in good health.

This clonotype was found many times. The rearrangement links TRBV12-3 or TRBV12-4 to TRBJ2-5; 8 bases align to TRBD2. Trimming cost V 6 bases and J 4 bases; bases outside gene matches: 4. This CDR3 contains 13 residues. CDR3 protein: CASRLSGGETQYF. The CDR3 bases are TGTGCCAGCAGGTTGAGCGGGGGAGAGACCCAGTACTTC.

V is TRBV3-1 and J is TRBJ2-7, with D maybe TRBD2 (5 bases). The length of the CDR3 is 20 residues. V gave up 11 bases and J gave up 2 bases, with 37 bases separating them. Germline assignment: CDR1 LGHDT and CDR2 YNNKEL (reference sequence). The CDR3 DNA follows: TGTGCCTCCAGCAAAGATCGAGGCTTTTTAGGGAGTTCCAACACCTACGAGCAGTACTTC. Protein sequence: CASSKDRGFLGSSNTYEQYF.

Only a few counts were recorded for this clonotype. The J gene is TRBJ2-1, the V gene TRBV10-3; 8 bases are a match to TRBD2. Unmatched junction bases numbered 12, after V lost 0 bases and J lost 5 bases. This CDR3 comprises 18 residues. Germline-derived CDR1 and CDR2 are ENHRY and SYGVKD. The CDR3 loop is CAISESVLAARLDNEQFF. DNA of the CDR3: TGTGCCATCAGTGAGTCGGTACTAGCGGCCCGGCTCGACAATGAGCAGTTCTTC.

This sequence joins TRBV6-2 or TRBV6-3 and TRBJ2-5; D unresolved. Trimming removed 0 bases at V and 5 bases at J, with 13 bases between. The CDR3 has 15 amino acids. CDR1 MNHEY and CDR2 SVGEGT come from the germline V gene. The CDR3: CASSYSAEARETQYF. CDR3 in DNA: TGTGCCAGCAGTTACTCGGCAGAAGCCAGGGAGACCCAGTACTTC.

The rearrangement links TRBV2 to TRBJ2-4; D perhaps matches TRBD1 (6 bases). Trimming stripped 7 bases from V and 8 bases from J, with 15 bases between. In germline, CDR1 is SNHLY, CDR2 FYNNEI. CDR3 length: 13 residues. Written as DNA, the CDR3 is TGTGCCAGCAACCCACAGGGCGTTGACATTCAGTACTTC. Translating it yields CASNPQGVDIQYF. Full variable domain (outside the CDR3, taken from reference TRBV2 and TRBJ2-4): EPEVTQTPSHQVTQMGQEVILRCVPISNHLYFYWYRQILGQKVEFLVSFYNNEISEKSEIFDDQFSVERPDGSNFTLKIRSTKLEDSAMYFCASNPQGVDIQYFGAGTRLSVL.

This clonotype was seen a handful of times. The chain carries TRBV7-2 and TRBJ2-1, with D unclear. The CDR3 consists of 15 residues. Germline loops: CDR1 SGHTA, CDR2 FQGNSA. V lost 1 base and J 3 bases, leaving 10 bases between the germline ends. The CDR3 here is CASSLGGKLYNEQFF. CDR3 DNA: TGTGCCAGCAGCTTAGGGGGTAAACTCTACAATGAGCAGTTCTTC.

This clonotype was detected many times. J is TRBJ2-3 and V is TRBV5-1, with TRBD2 matching over 9 bases. V shed 8 bases, J shed 6 bases, and the junction held 7 bases outside the gene matches. Looked up from germline, CDR1 is SGHRS and CDR2 is YFSETQ. The CDR3 sequence is 13 residues long. The CDR3 DNA is TGCGCCAGTTCGATAGCGGGGGATGATACGCAGTATTTT. Translation: CASSIAGDDTQYF.

This clonotype was observed at least ten times. This chain's CDR3 is CSVVYGTVEAFF. The DNA for the CDR3 is TGCAGCGTTGTGTATGGGACAGTCGAAGCTTTCTTT. This chain connects TRBV29-1 to TRBJ1-1; TRBD1 matches 7 bases. The germline CDR1 and CDR2 sequences are SQVTM and ANQGSEA. V trimming: 4 bases; J trimming: 8 bases; junction bases outside the gene matches: 7. This CDR3 has 12 residues.

The chain uses TRBV7-9 and TRBJ2-1, with 8 bases matching TRBD2. Per germline, CDR1 SEHNR and CDR2 FQNEAQ (reference sequence). V was clipped by 8 bases and J by 7 bases; unmatched bases: 7. There are 13 residues in the CDR3. The CDR3 DNA is TGTGCCAGCGGGAGCGGGAGCCGTAATGAGCAGTTCTTC. Amino acids: CASGSGSRNEQFF.

V usage is TRBV7-9 and J usage is TRBJ2-1; no clear D. The germline V and J ends were trimmed by 3 bases and 4 bases, with 7 bases remaining between them. Germline values: CDR1 SEHNR, CDR2 FQNEAQ (reference sequence). This CDR3 is 13 amino acids long. The CDR3 loop reads CASSFTVYNEQFF. CDR3 in DNA: TGTGCCAGCAGCTTCACAGTATACAATGAGCAGTTCTTC.

The chain employs TRBV24-1 and TRBJ2-3; D uncertain. V lost 0 bases, J lost 1 base, and 4 bases lay in between. The CDR3 totals 14 residues. Germline V gives CDR1 KGHDR, CDR2 SFDVKD. The chain's CDR3 is CATSDLQGTDTQYF. The DNA of the CDR3 is TGTGCCACCAGTGATTTGCAAGGCACAGATACGCAGTATTTT.

CDR3 amino acids: CASSLDRGSTGELFF. CDR3 bases: TGCGCCAGCAGCTTGGACAGGGGGTCAACCGGGGAGCTGTTTTTT. This chain uses TRBV5-1 with TRBJ2-2; the match to TRBD1 covers 8 bases. The CDR3 totals 15 residues. The trim removed 0 bases at V and 5 bases at J, leaving 3 bases unmatched. Germline V gene lookup returns CDR1 SGHRS and CDR2 YFSETQ.

This clonotype was seen repeatedly, ten times or more. The chain uses TRBV29-1 and TRBJ2-1; 9 bases are shared with TRBD1. CDR1 is SQVTM and CDR2 is ANQGSEA in the germline V gene. The CDR3 has 15 amino acids. J lost 3 bases, V lost 7 bases, and 10 bases had no gene match. The CDR3 is CSAKQGQGYYNEQFF. The CDR3, as DNA: TGCAGCGCAAAGCAGGGACAGGGATACTACAATGAGCAGTTCTTC.

V and J are TRBV4-2 and TRBJ2-2; D ambiguous. Germline V CDR1 and CDR2: LGHNA, YNFKEQ. Trimming took off 2 bases at V and 4 bases at J, with 8 bases between the two ends. CDR3 length equals 14 residues. The CDR3 DNA is TGTGCCAGCAGCCAACTGCCAGGCACCGGGGAGCTGTTTTTT. Protein product: CASSQLPGTGELFF.

This clonotype showed up just a few times. The V gene is TRBV12-3 or TRBV12-4, the J gene TRBJ2-3; TRBD2 matches at 9 bases. V was pared by 3 bases and J by 15 bases, with 7 bases of the junction left unmatched. The CDR3 runs to 12 residues. The chain's CDR3 is CASSFNQRGVYF. The DNA for the CDR3 is TGTGCCAGCAGTTTTAACCAGCGGGGGGTCTATTTT.

This clonotype was counted only a few times. This chain connects TRBV6-1 to TRBJ2-1, with a possible D match to TRBD1 (5 bases). Trimming cost V 10 bases and J 1 base, with 14 bases left between them. The length of the CDR3 is 14 residues. Germline V gene sequence: CDR1 MNHNS, CDR2 SASEGT. The DNA for the CDR3 is TGTGCCACCCAGGGCGGCGGTTCCTACAATGAGCAGTTCTTC. Residues: CATQGGGSYNEQFF.

This clonotype was counted only a few times. The chain is built from TRBV12-3 or TRBV12-4 and TRBJ1-5; no definite D call. Trimming pared 5 bases from V and 2 bases from J, leaving 10 bases between. The CDR3 is 14 amino acids. The CDR3 region has the DNA TGTGCCAGCAGTGCATCTTGGGGCAATCAGCCCCAGCATTTT. Its translation: CASSASWGNQPQHF.

This clonotype has a count of ten or more. The chain carries TRBV20-1 and TRBJ1-2; TRBD1 aligns across 8 bases. V lost 4 bases to trimming and J lost 2 bases; unmatched junction nucleotides: 3. From germline, CDR1 is DFQATT and CDR2 SNEGSKA (reference sequence). The CDR3 is 13 amino acids. The CDR3 DNA is TGCAGTGCTACGGGACAGGCGAACTATGGCTACACCTTC. It specifies CSATGQANYGYTF.

The chain couples TRBV5-5 to TRBJ2-1; 13 nucleotides agree with TRBD2. J gave up 4 bases and V 3 bases, and 10 bases lay outside the gene matches. The CDR3 is 18 amino acids. Germline values: CDR1 SGHKS, CDR2 YYEKEE (reference sequence). The CDR3 DNA follows: TGTGCCAGCAGCTCCCTACGTCGGACTAGCGGGAGTTACAATGAGCAGTTCTTC. Residues: CASSSLRRTSGSYNEQFF.

V and J are TRBV12-3 or TRBV12-4 and TRBJ1-3; a weak D match, TRBD1 (6 bases). V lost 2 bases and J 4 bases, leaving 18 bases between the germline ends. The CDR3 runs 17 residues. CDR3 DNA sequence: TGTGCCAGCAGTTTATTATCCGGGGGGCGCCCGGGAAACACCATATATTTT. Amino acids: CASSLLSGGRPGNTIYF.

CDR3 DNA: TGTGCCAGCAGCCCTGAAAGCGTCGTCTACAATGAGCAGTTCTTC. It is translated as CASSPESVVYNEQFF. The V call is TRBV7-9, the J call TRBJ2-1; D is ambiguous. Trimming removed 5 bases from V and 3 bases from J, with 14 bases in between. The CDR3 is made up of 15 amino acids. CDR1 and CDR2 from the germline V gene are SEHNR and FQNEAQ (reference sequence).

The chain has TRBV13 and TRBJ1-1, with D uncertain. Germline assignment: CDR1 PRHDT and CDR2 FYEKMQ (reference sequence). The ends were cut back, 2 bases at V and 0 bases at J, with 10 bases in the middle. The CDR3 extends over 15 amino acids. The CDR3, as DNA: TGTGCCAGCAGCTTACCGGGGAACGTGAACACTGAAGCTTTCTTT. Translating it yields CASSLPGNVNTEAFF.